This record covers a single T cell receptor beta chain. In the authors' workflow: Nucleated cell counts were estimated from reference gene primer amplification. Clones were sequenced by immunoSEQ multiplex PCR, and TCRdb holds only the in-frame ones, with some missing. V and J calls plus clone size are reproduced from that table; the DNA served to infer D and trimming. The sample shows under 200,000 clones, 86% of them seen only once. This sample is drawn from a study of blood T cell repertoires in COVID-19. Across the whole study: The United States, Italy and Spain were the sources of the acute and convalescent COVID-19 samples. In each case, the material was cDNA or gDNA derived from T cells, B-cell-depleted T cells, or PBMCs.

With 2 bases clipped from V and 3 bases from J, the junction kept 7 bases outside the gene matches. The CDR3 spans 18 residues. Per the germline V gene, CDR1 is LGHDT and CDR2 is YNNKEL (reference sequence). Input material: peripheral blood. The chain uses TRBV3-1 (or the pseudogene TRBV3-2) and TRBJ2-1, with 13 nucleotides matching TRBD2. The sequence was collected from a middle-aged man with active or convalescent COVID-19. In DNA, the CDR3 is TGTGCCAGCAGCCAAAGAGGACTAGCGGGAGCGAACTACAATGAGCAGTTCTTC. It specifies CASSQRGLAGANYNEQFF.